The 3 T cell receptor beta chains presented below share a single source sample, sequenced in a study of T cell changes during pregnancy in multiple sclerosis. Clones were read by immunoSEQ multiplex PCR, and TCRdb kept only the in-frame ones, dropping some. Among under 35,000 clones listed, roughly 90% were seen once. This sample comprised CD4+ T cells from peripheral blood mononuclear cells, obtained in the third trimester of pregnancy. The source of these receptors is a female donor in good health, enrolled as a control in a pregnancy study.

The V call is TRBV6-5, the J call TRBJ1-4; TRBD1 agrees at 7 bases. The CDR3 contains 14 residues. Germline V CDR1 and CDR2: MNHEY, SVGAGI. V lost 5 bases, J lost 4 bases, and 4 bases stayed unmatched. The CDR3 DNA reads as TGTGCCAGCAGTCCTGGACAGGATAATGAAAAACTGTTTTTT. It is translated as CASSPGQDNEKLFF.

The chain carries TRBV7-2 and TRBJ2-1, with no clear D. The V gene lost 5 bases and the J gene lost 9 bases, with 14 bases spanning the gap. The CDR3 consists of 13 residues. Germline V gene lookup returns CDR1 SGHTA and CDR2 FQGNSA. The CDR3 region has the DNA TGTGCCAGCAGCCCACTCAATCTTAGTGAGCAGTTCTTC. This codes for CASSPLNLSEQFF.

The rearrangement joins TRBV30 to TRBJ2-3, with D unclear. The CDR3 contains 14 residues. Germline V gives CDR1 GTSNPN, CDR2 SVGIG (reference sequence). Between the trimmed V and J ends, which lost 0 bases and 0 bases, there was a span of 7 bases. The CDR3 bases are TGTGCCTGGAGTGTTCAGGTAAGCACAGATACGCAGTATTTT. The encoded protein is CAWSVQVSTDTQYF.